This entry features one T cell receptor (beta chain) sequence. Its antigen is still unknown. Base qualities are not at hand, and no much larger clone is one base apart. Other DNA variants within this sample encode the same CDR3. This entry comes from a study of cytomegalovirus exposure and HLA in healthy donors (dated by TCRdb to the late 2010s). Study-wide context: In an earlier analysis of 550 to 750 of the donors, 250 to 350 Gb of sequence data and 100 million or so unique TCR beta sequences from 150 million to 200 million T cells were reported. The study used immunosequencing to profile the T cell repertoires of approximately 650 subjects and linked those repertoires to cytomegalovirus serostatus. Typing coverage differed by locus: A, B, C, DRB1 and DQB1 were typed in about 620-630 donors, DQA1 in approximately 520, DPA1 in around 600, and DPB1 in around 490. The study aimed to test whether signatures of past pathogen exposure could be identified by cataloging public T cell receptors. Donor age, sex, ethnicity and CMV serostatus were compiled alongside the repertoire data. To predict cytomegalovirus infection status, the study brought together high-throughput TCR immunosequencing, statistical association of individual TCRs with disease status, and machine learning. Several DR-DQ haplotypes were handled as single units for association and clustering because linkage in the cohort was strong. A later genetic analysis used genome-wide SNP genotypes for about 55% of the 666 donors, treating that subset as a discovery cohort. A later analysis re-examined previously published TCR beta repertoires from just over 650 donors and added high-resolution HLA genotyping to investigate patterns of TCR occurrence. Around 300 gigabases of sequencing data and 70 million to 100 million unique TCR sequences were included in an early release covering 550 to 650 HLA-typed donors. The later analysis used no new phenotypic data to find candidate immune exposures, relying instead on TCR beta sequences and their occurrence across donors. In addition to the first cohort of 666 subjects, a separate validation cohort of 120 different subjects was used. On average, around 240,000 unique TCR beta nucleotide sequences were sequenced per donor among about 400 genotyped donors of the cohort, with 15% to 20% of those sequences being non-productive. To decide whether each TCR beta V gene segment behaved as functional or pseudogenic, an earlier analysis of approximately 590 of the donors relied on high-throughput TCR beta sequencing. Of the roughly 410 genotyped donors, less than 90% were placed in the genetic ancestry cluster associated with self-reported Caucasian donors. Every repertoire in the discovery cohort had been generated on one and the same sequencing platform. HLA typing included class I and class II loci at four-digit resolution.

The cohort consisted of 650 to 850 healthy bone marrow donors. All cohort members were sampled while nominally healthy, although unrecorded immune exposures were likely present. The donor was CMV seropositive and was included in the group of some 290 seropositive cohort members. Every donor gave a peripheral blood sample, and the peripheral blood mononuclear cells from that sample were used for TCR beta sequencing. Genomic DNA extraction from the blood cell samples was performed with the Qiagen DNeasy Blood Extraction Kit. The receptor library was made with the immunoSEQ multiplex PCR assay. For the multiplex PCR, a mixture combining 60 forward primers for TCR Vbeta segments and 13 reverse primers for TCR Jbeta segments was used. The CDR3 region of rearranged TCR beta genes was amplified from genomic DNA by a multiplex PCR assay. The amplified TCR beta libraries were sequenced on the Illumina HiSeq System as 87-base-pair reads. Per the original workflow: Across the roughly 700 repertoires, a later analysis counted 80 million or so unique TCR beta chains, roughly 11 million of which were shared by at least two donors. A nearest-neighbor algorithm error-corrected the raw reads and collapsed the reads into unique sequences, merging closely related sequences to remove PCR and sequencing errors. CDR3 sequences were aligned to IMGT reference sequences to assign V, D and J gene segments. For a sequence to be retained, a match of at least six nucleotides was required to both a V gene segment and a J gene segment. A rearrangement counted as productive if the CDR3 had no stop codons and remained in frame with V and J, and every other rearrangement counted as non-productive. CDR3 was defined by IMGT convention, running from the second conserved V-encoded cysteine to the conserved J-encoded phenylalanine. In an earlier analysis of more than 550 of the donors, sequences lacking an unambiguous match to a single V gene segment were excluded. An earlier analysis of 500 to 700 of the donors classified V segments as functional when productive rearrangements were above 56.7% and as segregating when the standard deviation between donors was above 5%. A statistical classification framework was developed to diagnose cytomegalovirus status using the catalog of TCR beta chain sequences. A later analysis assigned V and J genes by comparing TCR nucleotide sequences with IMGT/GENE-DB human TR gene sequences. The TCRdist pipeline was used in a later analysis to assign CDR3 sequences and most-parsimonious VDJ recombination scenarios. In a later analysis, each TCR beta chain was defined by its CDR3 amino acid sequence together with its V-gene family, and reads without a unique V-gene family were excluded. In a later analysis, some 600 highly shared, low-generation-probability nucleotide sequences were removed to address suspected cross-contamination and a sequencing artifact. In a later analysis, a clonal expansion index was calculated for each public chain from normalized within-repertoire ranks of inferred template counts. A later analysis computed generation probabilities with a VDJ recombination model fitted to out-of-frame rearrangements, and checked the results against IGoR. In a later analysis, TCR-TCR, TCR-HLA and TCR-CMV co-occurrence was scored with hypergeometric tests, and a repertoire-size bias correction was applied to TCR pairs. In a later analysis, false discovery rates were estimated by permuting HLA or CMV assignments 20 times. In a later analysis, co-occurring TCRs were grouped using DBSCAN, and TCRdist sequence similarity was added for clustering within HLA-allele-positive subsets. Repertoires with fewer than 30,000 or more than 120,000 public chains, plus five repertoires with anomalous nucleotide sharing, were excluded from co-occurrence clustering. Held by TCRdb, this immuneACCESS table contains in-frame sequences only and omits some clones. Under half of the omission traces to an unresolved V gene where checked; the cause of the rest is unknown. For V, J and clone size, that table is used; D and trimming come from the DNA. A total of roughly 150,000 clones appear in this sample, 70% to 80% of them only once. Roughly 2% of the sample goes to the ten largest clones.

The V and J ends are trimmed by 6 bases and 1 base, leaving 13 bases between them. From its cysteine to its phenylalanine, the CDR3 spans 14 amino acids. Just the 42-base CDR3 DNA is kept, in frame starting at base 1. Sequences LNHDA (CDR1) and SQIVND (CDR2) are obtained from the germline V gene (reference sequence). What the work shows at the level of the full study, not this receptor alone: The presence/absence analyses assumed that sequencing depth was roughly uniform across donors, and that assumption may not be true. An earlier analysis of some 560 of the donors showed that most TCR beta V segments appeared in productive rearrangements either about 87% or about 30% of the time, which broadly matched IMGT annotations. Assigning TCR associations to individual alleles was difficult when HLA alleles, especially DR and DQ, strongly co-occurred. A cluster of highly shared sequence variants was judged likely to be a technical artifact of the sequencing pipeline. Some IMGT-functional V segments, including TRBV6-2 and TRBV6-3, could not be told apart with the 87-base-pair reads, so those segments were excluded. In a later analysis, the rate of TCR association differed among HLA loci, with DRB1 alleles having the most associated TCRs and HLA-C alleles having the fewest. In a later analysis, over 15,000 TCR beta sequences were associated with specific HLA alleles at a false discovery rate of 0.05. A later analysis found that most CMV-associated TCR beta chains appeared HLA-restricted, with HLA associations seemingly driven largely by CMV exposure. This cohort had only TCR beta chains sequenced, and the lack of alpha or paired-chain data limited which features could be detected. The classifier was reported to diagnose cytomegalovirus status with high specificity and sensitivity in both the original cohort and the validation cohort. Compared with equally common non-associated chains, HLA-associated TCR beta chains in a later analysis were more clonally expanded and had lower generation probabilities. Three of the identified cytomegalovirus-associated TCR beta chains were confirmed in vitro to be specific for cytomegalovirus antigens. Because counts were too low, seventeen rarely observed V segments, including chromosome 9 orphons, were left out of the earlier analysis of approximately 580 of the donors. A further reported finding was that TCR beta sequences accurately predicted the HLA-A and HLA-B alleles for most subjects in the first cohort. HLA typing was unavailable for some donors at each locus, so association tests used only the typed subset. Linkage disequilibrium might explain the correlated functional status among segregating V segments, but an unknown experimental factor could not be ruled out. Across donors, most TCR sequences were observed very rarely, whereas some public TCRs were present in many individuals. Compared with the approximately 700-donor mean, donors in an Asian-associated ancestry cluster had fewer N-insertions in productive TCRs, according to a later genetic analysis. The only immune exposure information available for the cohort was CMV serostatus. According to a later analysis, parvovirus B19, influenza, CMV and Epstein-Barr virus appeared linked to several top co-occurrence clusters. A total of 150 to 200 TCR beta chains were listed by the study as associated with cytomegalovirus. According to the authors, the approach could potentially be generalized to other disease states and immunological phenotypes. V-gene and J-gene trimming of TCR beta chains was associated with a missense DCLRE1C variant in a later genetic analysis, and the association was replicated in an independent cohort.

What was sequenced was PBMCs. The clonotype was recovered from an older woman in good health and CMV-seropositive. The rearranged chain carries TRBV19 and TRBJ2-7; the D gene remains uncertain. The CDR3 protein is CASRRGSSSYEQYF. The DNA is TGTGCCAGTAGGCGCGGCTCTAGTTCCTACGAGCAGTACTTC.